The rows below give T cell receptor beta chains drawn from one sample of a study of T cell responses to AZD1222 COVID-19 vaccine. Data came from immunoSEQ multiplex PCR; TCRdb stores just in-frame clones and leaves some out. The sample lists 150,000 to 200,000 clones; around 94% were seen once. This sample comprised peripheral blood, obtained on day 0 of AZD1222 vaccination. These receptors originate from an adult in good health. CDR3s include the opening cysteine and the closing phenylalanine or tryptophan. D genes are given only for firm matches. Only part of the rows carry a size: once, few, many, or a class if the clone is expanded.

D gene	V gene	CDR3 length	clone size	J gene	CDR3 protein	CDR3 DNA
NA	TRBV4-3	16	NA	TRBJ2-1	CASSHRVEWGHNEQFF	TGCGCCAGCAGCCATAGGGTCGAGTGGGGTCACAATGAGCAGTTCTTC
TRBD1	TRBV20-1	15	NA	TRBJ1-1	CSASGVAGGRTEAFF	TGCAGTGCTAGTGGGGTTGCAGGGGGACGGACTGAAGCTTTCTTT
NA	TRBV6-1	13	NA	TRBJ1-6	CASSPSYNSPLHF	TGTGCCAGCAGTCCCTCCTATAATTCACCCCTCCACTTT
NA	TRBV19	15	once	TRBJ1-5	CASSIYAGGNQPQHF	TGTGCCAGTAGTATTTACGCCGGAGGGAATCAGCCCCAGCATTTT
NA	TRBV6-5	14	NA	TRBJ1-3	CASRETFSGNTIYF	TGTGCCAGCAGAGAGACATTCTCTGGAAACACCATATATTTT
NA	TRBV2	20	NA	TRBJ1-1	CASNFRIFYLGNGVNTEAFF	TGTGCCAGCAATTTTAGGATTTTTTATTTGGGGAATGGGGTGAACACTGAAGCTTTCTTT
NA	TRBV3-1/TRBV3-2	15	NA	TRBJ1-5	CASSQRISGNQPQHF	TGTGCCAGCAGCCAAAGGATTTCGGGCAATCAGCCCCAGCATTTT
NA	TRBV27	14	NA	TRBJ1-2	CASSPMTGRYGYTF	TGTGCCAGCAGTCCGATGACAGGACGCTATGGCTACACCTTC
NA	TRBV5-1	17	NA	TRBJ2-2	CASSLGRTKGHTGELFF	TGCGCCAGCAGCTTGGGGCGTACTAAGGGGCACACCGGGGAGCTGTTTTTT
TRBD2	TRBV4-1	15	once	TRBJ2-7	CASSQAGGGSYEQYF	TGCGCCAGCAGCCAAGCTGGGGGGGGCTCCTACGAGCAGTACTTC
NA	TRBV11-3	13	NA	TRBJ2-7	CASSLGSSYEQYF	TGTGCCAGCAGCTTAGGGAGCTCCTACGAGCAGTACTTC
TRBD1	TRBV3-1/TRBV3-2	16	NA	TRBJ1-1	CASSKGNRGGNTEAFF	TGTGCCAGCAGCAAAGGTAACAGGGGAGGGAACACTGAAGCTTTCTTT
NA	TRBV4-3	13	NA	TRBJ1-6	CASRKEGDSPLHF	TGCGCCAGCAGAAAGGAGGGGGATTCACCCCTCCACTTT
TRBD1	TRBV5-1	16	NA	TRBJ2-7	CASSLDRDRGRGEQYF	TGCGCCAGCAGCTTGGACCGGGACAGGGGGCGCGGCGAGCAGTACTTC
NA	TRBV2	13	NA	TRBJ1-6	CASSESSNSPLHF	TGTGCCAGCAGTGAATCCTCTAATTCACCCCTCCACTTT
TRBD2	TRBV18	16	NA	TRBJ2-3	CASSSLAGNPTDTQYF	TGTGCCAGCTCAAGTTTAGCGGGGAACCCCACAGATACGCAGTATTTT
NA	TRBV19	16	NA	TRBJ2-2	CASKETPATSTGELFF	TGTGCCAGCAAAGAAACACCAGCAACTAGCACCGGGGAGCTGTTTTTT
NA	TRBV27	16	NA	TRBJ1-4	CASSFRAGQTNEKLFF	TGTGCCAGCAGTTTTCGCGCCGGACAAACTAATGAAAAACTGTTTTTT
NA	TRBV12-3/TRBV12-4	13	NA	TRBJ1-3	CASSFDSGNTIYF	TGTGCCAGCAGTTTCGATTCTGGAAACACCATATATTTT
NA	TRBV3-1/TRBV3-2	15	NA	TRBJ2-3	CASTPSGRTTDTQYF	TGTGCCAGCACCCCAAGCGGCAGAACCACAGATACGCAGTATTTT
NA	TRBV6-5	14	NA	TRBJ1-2	CASSYLPMVDGYTF	TGTGCCAGCAGTTACCTCCCGATGGTTGATGGCTACACCTTC
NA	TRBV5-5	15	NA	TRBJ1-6	CASSQYPGANSPLHF	TGTGCCAGCAGCCAATACCCTGGAGCAAATTCACCCCTCCACTTT
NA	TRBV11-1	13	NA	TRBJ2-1	CASSFVRGTEQFF	TGTGCCAGCAGCTTTGTTCGGGGGACCGAGCAGTTCTTC
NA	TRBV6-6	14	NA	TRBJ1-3	CASTPAGTRDTIYF	TGTGCCAGCACCCCCGCCGGGACAAGAGACACCATATATTTT
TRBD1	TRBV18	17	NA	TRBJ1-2	CASSPTLDRGEQLGYTF	TGTGCCAGCTCACCAACTCTTGACAGGGGCGAACAATTAGGCTACACCTTC
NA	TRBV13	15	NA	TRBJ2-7	CASSQTEASSYEQYF	TGTGCCAGCAGCCAAACGGAGGCGAGCTCCTACGAGCAGTACTTC
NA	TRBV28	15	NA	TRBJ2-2	CASTPSGVGTGELFF	TGTGCCAGCACCCCTTCCGGGGTGGGGACCGGGGAGCTGTTTTTT
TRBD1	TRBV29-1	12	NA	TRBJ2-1	CSTERGTDEQFF	TGCAGCACCGAACGTGGGACAGACGAGCAGTTCTTC
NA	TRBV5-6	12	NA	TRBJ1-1	CASSLAVEKAFF	TGTGCCAGCAGCTTGGCCGTAGAGAAAGCTTTCTTT
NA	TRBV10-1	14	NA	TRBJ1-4	CARIRVATNEKLFF	TGCGCCAGGATACGGGTTGCAACTAATGAAAAACTGTTTTTT
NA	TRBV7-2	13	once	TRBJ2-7	CASSLSRPYEQYF	TGTGCCAGCAGCTTAAGTAGGCCCTACGAGCAGTACTTC
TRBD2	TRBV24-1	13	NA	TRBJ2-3	CATSEAGADTQYF	TGTGCCACCAGTGAGGCGGGGGCAGATACGCAGTATTTT
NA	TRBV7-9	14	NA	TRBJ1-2	CASDPGGWGDGYTF	TGTGCCAGCGATCCCGGGGGTTGGGGTGATGGCTACACCTTC
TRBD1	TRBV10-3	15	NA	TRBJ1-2	CAISDLGDRVHGYTF	TGTGCCATCAGTGACCTTGGTGACAGGGTGCATGGCTACACCTTC
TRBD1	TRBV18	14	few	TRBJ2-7	CASSPGTGGDEQYF	TGTGCCAGCTCACCAGGGACAGGGGGCGACGAGCAGTACTTC
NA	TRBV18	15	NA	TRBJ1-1	CASSAGIAKDTEAFF	TGTGCCAGCTCAGCCGGGATTGCCAAGGACACTGAAGCTTTCTTT
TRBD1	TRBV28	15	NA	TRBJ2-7	CASSLLPGQDYEQYF	TGTGCCAGCAGTTTATTACCGGGACAGGACTACGAGCAGTACTTC
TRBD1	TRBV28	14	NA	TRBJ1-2	CASSKQGGFYGYTF	TGTGCCAGCAGCAAACAGGGGGGGTTCTATGGCTACACCTTC
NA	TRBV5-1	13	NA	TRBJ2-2	CASSLVGTGELFF	TGCGCCAGCAGCTTGGTTGGCACCGGGGAGCTGTTTTTT
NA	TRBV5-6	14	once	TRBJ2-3	CASSLDPSTDTQYF	TGTGCCAGCAGCTTGGATCCGAGCACAGATACGCAGTATTTT
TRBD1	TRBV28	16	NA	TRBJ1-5	CASSPTRQGRNQPQHF	TGTGCCAGCAGTCCAACCCGACAGGGCCGCAATCAGCCCCAGCATTTT
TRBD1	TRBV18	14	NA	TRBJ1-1	CASSSTGRDTEAFF	TGTGCCAGCTCATCGACAGGGAGAGACACTGAAGCTTTCTTT
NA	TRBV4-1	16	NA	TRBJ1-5	CASSQEMGRLNQPQHF	TGCGCCAGCAGCCAAGAGATGGGACGACTAAATCAGCCCCAGCATTTT
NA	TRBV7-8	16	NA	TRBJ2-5	CASSLGPPMRGETQYF	TGTGCCAGCAGCTTAGGCCCACCCATGCGGGGAGAGACCCAGTACTTC
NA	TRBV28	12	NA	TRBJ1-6	CASSLAGTPLHF	TGTGCCAGCAGTTTAGCAGGGACACCCCTCCACTTT
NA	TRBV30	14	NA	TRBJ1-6	CAWSVFQKNSPLHF	TGTGCCTGGAGTGTGTTCCAGAAAAATTCACCCCTCCACTTT
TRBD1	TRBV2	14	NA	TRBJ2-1	CASSQETGVNEQFF	TGTGCCAGCAGCCAAGAGACAGGGGTCAATGAGCAGTTCTTC
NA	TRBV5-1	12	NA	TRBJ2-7	CASSFPGDEQYF	TGCGCCAGCAGCTTCCCAGGGGACGAGCAGTACTTC
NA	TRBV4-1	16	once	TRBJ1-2	CASSQGDIRGNYGYTF	TGCGCCAGCAGCCAAGGGGACATCCGCGGGAACTATGGCTACACCTTC
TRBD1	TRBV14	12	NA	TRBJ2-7	CASSPQGNEQYF	TGTGCCAGCAGCCCACAGGGGAACGAGCAGTACTTC
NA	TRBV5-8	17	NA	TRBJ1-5	CASSPNLGTANNQPQHF	TGTGCCAGCAGCCCTAATTTGGGGACGGCTAACAATCAGCCCCAGCATTTT
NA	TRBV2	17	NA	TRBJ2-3	CASSEEGPAGAGDTQYF	TGTGCCAGCAGTGAAGAGGGCCCGGCGGGGGCCGGAGATACGCAGTATTTT
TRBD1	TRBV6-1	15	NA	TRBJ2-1	CASSELTGGHNEQFF	TGTGCCAGCAGTGAACTCACAGGGGGCCACAATGAGCAGTTCTTC
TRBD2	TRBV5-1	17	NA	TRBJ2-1	CASSPGLGGTAYNEQFF	TGCGCCAGCAGCCCGGGCCTGGGGGGGACCGCCTACAATGAGCAGTTCTTC
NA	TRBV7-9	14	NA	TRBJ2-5	CASSLFAGEETQYF	TGTGCCAGCAGCTTATTCGCAGGGGAGGAGACCCAGTACTTC
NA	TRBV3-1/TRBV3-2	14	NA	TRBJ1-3	CASSPSRSGNTIYF	TGTGCCAGCAGCCCCAGCCGCTCTGGAAACACCATATATTTT
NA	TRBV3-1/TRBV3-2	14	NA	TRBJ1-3	CASSQFGYGNTIYF	TGTGCCAGCAGCCAATTCGGGTATGGAAACACCATATATTTT
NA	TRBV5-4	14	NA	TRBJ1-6	CASSFGRGNSPLHF	TGTGCCAGCAGCTTCGGACGGGGCAATTCACCCCTCCACTTT
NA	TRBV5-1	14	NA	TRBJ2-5	CASSLAGNQETQYF	TGCGCCAGCAGCTTGGCAGGGAACCAAGAGACCCAGTACTTC
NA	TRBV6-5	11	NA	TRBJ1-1	CATIGGTEAFF	TGTGCCACTATCGGGGGTACTGAAGCTTTCTTT